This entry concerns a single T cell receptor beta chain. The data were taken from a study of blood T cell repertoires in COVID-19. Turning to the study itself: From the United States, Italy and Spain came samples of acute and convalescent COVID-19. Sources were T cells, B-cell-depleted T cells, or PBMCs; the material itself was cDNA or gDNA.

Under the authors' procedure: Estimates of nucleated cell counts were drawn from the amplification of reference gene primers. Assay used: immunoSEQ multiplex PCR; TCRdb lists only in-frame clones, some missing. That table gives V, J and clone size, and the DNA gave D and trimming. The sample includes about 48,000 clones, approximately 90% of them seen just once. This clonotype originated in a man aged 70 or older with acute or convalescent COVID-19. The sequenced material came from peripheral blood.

CDR3 residues: CASSLDGGGVEAFF. CDR3 DNA: TGTGCCAGCAGCTTGGATGGGGGAGGGGTTGAAGCTTTCTTT. This chain connects TRBV5-4 to TRBJ1-1; the D gene is possibly TRBD1 (5 bases). The germline V gene has CDR1 SGHNT and CDR2 YYREEE (reference sequence). The length of the CDR3 is 14 residues. Trimming took off 0 bases at V and 7 bases at J, with 13 bases between the two ends.